The 25 T cell receptor beta chains below were found in one sample sequenced in a study of blood T cell repertoires in COVID-19. Sequencing was performed with immunoSEQ multiplex PCR; in TCRdb, only in-frame clones are kept and a portion is missing. The sample has 200,000 to 300,000 clones; about 90% are singletons. The sequencing input was PBMCs or T cells enriched from blood (not recorded which). These receptors all stem from a woman between 40 and 50 years old with acute COVID-19.

The chain combines TRBV29-1 with TRBJ1-2; 9 bases map to TRBD1. V gave up 5 bases and J gave up 7 bases; unmatched junction bases: 2. Germline assignment: CDR1 SQVTM and CDR2 ANQGSEA. This CDR3 contains 11 residues. The CDR3 region is CSVWTGAGYTF. The CDR3, as DNA: TGCAGCGTTTGGACAGGGGCTGGCTACACCTTC.

V is TRBV6-5 and J is TRBJ2-3; 9 nucleotides agree with TRBD2. This CDR3 is built from 15 residues. Germline CDR1 and CDR2: MNHEY and SVGAGI. Trimming took 4 bases from V and 1 from J; bases not matched to a gene: 3. The CDR3 DNA sequence: TGTGCCAGCAGTTGGGGCGGGAGGGGCACAGATACGCAGTATTTT. This gives the protein CASSWGGRGTDTQYF.

This chain joins TRBV27 and TRBJ2-3, with D possibly TRBD2 on 5 matching bases. There are 13 residues in the CDR3. The germline V gene has CDR1 MNHEY and CDR2 SMNVEV (reference sequence). V lost 2 bases to trimming and J lost 4 bases, with 7 bases between them. DNA for the CDR3: TGTGCCAGCAGTTTAGCTAGCCCAGATACGCAGTATTTT. Its protein is CASSLASPDTQYF.

V usage is TRBV21-1 and J usage is TRBJ2-3; the listed D gene, TRBD2, was not tested against the DNA. TRBV21-1 is described as a pseudogene. The CDR3 contains 15 residues. Here the CDR3 reads CASSMTRLAPDTQYF. CDR3 sequence (DNA): TGTGCCAGCAGTATGACGAGACTAGCCCCAGATACGCAGTATTTT.

The CDR3 sequence: CASSLAAGGLESGNTIYF. CDR3 coding DNA: TGTGCCAGCAGCTTAGCGGCGGGCGGGCTCGAATCTGGAAACACCATATATTTT. This sequence joins TRBV11-3 and TRBJ1-3; no clear D gene. The CDR3 sequence is 18 residues long. Trimming cost V 1 base and J 1 base, with 17 bases left between them. CDR1 and CDR2 (germline): SGHNT, YENEEA.

This chain joins TRBV3-1 (or the pseudogene TRBV3-2) and TRBJ2-2; TRBD2 matches 7 bases. Germline V CDR1 and CDR2: LGHDT, YNNKEL (reference sequence). With 2 bases clipped from V and 2 bases from J, the junction kept 2 bases outside the gene matches. This CDR3 contains 15 residues. The CDR3 DNA reads TGTGCCAGCAGCCAACTAGCGGACAACACCGGGGAGCTGTTTTTT. This codes for CASSQLADNTGELFF.

The chain couples TRBV5-6 to TRBJ2-2, with D perhaps matching TRBD1 (6 bases). CDR1 is SGHDT, CDR2 YYEEEE, per germline. The length of the CDR3 is 15 residues. Trimming shortened V by 4 bases and J by 6 bases, and 16 bases separated the two germline ends. CDR3 bases: TGTGCCAGCAGCCGTGACAGGCTCAACGCCGGGGAGCTGTTTTTT. Protein sequence: CASSRDRLNAGELFF.

This chain joins TRBV3-1 (or the pseudogene TRBV3-2) and TRBJ2-5; 7 bases are shared with TRBD1. Trimming at V came to 2 bases and at J to 9 bases, leaving 9 bases not matched to a gene. The germline V gene encodes CDR1 LGHDT and CDR2 YNNKEL (reference sequence). This CDR3 has 14 residues. The CDR3: CASSQRTGDPAQYF. CDR3 nucleotides: TGTGCCAGCAGCCAAAGGACAGGAGACCCGGCCCAGTACTTC.

This clone was picked up one time. This chain connects TRBV27 to TRBJ1-1; D perhaps matches TRBD1 (5 bases). The CDR3 consists of 17 residues. Per germline, CDR1 MNHEY and CDR2 SMNVEV (reference sequence). V lost 6 bases to trimming and J lost 0 bases, with 20 bases between them. The CDR3 is CASSTRTPQLMNTEAFF. The CDR3 nucleotides are TGTGCCAGCAGCACCCGGACACCACAACTCATGAACACTGAAGCTTTCTTT.

J is TRBJ1-1 and V is TRBV5-1; TRBD1 is a possible D gene (6 bases). V lost 4 bases to trimming and J lost 1 base, with 11 bases between them. This CDR3 has 14 residues. The V gene's germline CDR1 is SGHRS and CDR2 YFSETQ. For the CDR3, the DNA is TGCGCCAGCAGCGTGGACAGCCAGAACACTGAAGCTTTCTTT. Protein sequence: CASSVDSQNTEAFF. Full variable domain (outside the CDR3, taken from reference TRBV5-1 and TRBJ1-1): KAGVTQTPRYLIKTRGQQVTLSCSPISGHRSVSWYQQTPGQGLQFLFEYFSETQRNKGNFPGRFSGRQFSNSRSEMNVSTLELGDSALYLCASSVDSQNTEAFFGQGTRLTVV.

This rearrangement joins TRBV4-2 to TRBJ2-1; 10 positions agree with TRBD2. CDR3 length: 18 amino acids. The trim removed 4 bases at V and 0 bases at J, leaving 9 bases unmatched. The germline gives CDR1 LGHNA, CDR2 YNFKEQ. This CDR3 is CASSRWLAGDRSYNEQFF. The CDR3 DNA follows: TGTGCCAGCAGCCGTTGGCTAGCGGGAGATCGCTCCTACAATGAGCAGTTCTTC.

The genes are TRBV9 and TRBJ2-2; D is ambiguous. The length of the CDR3 is 14 residues. Trimming cost V 0 bases and J 6 bases, with 9 bases left between them. Germline values: CDR1 SGDLS, CDR2 YYNGEE. The CDR3 is CASSVGPVSGELFF. In nucleotides, the CDR3 is TGTGCCAGCAGCGTAGGTCCGGTTTCCGGGGAGCTGTTTTTT.

The chain joins TRBV5-1 to TRBJ2-7; TRBD1 matches at 8 bases. CDR1 and CDR2 from the germline V gene are SGHRS and YFSETQ. This CDR3 region has 15 residues. J was trimmed by 2 bases and V by 4 bases; bases with no gene match: 8. CDR3 amino acids: CASSPLTGVAYEQYF. The CDR3 coding sequence is TGCGCCAGCAGCCCCCTGACAGGGGTGGCCTACGAGCAGTACTTC.

V usage is TRBV5-1 and J usage is TRBJ2-1; 9 nucleotides match TRBD2. This CDR3 is 17 amino acids long. Germline V lookup: CDR1 SGHRS, CDR2 YFSETQ. V trimming: 2 bases; J trimming: 0 bases; junction bases outside the gene matches: 6. The chain's CDR3 is CASSFGLAGSSYNEQFF. CDR3 sequence (DNA): TGCGCCAGCAGCTTCGGGCTAGCGGGGAGCTCCTACAATGAGCAGTTCTTC. Variable domain in full (rest from reference TRBV5-1 and TRBJ2-1): KAGVTQTPRYLIKTRGQQVTLSCSPISGHRSVSWYQQTPGQGLQFLFEYFSETQRNKGNFPGRFSGRQFSNSRSEMNVSTLELGDSALYLCASSFGLAGSSYNEQFFGPGTRLTVL.

This clone was seen just once. The chain uses TRBV7-3 and TRBJ2-3, with 7 nucleotides matching TRBD2. Germline CDR1 SGHTA, CDR2 FQGTGA. The V segment lost 5 bases and the J segment 3 bases; nucleotides outside the gene matches: 5. The CDR3 runs 14 residues. The CDR3 DNA is TGTGCCAGCAGCCGGGGAGGGAGGACAGATACGCAGTATTTT. Amino acid sequence: CASSRGGRTDTQYF.

The chain carries TRBV11-2 and TRBJ2-7, with 13 bases matching TRBD2. The CDR3 extends over 17 amino acids. After removal of 1 base from V and 2 bases from J, the junction contained 5 bases not matched to a gene. Germline lookup yields CDR1 SGHAT and CDR2 FQNNGV. CDR3 region: CASSLVRTSGSPYEQYF. In nucleotides, the CDR3 is TGTGCCAGCAGCTTAGTTAGGACTAGCGGGAGCCCCTACGAGCAGTACTTC.

V gene TRBV7-6 combines with J gene TRBJ2-5; 7 bases map to TRBD1. The V gene end was trimmed by 5 bases and the J gene end by 1 base; junction bases not matched to a gene: 10. This CDR3 region has 16 residues. Germline V CDR1 and CDR2: SGHVS, FNYEAQ. The CDR3 protein is CASSRPGQAVQETQYF. For the CDR3, the DNA is TGTGCCAGCAGCCGGCCCGGACAGGCCGTCCAAGAGACCCAGTACTTC.

The chain employs TRBV6-5 and TRBJ1-1; D ambiguous. Germline CDR1 is MNHEY and CDR2 is SVGAGI. CDR3 length equals 12 residues. V dropped 2 bases and J dropped 4 bases, with 5 bases sitting between them. The chain's CDR3 is CASSYDTTEAFF. CDR3 nucleotides: TGTGCCAGCAGTTACGACACCACTGAAGCTTTCTTT.

The rearrangement uses TRBV25-1 and TRBJ1-2; D remains ambiguous. The CDR3 has 14 residues. Trimming took 2 bases from V and 4 from J, leaving 11 bases between them. Germline V lookup: CDR1 MGHDK, CDR2 SYGVNS. As DNA, the CDR3 is TGTGCCAGCAGTGAACCACGGAGGGCCTATGGCTACACCTTC. Amino acid sequence: CASSEPRRAYGYTF.

This clone showed up just once. The V call is TRBV24-1, the J call TRBJ2-5, with 7 bases matching TRBD2. V shed 4 bases and J 4 bases; nucleotides not matched to a gene: 11. This CDR3 has 16 residues. From germline, CDR1 is KGHDR and CDR2 SFDVKD. CDR3 coding DNA: TGTGCCACCAGTGAGGGGGGGACTGGGTGGGGAGAGACCCAGTACTTC. Its protein is CATSEGGTGWGETQYF.

A few counts support this clone. This rearrangement joins TRBV10-3 to TRBJ2-3, with TRBD2 identical over 11 bases. Trimming at V came to 2 bases and at J to 0 bases, leaving 4 bases not matched to a gene. The CDR3 has 17 amino acids. CDR1 and CDR2 from the germline V gene are ENHRY and SYGVKD. Written as DNA, the CDR3 is TGTGCCATCAGTGAGACCCGACTAGCGGGAAGCACAGATACGCAGTATTTT. Its translation: CAISETRLAGSTDTQYF.

This chain connects TRBV2 to TRBJ2-2; D unclear. The CDR3 runs to 13 residues. CDR1 and CDR2 (germline): SNHLY, FYNNEI. Trimming removed 0 bases at V and 6 bases at J, with 5 bases between. CDR3 sequence: CASSEARSGELFF. In nucleotides, the CDR3 is TGTGCCAGCAGTGAAGCGAGGTCCGGGGAGCTGTTTTTT.

The chain links TRBV19 to TRBJ1-1; D is unclear. With 9 bases removed from V and 2 bases from J, the gap between germline ends came to 10 bases. Per germline, CDR1 LNHDA and CDR2 SQIVND (reference sequence). This CDR3 spans 12 amino acids. The CDR3 region has the DNA TGTGCCAGCGCACGGGAAAACACTGAAGCTTTCTTT. Its protein is CASARENTEAFF.

This clone has a handful of counts. The gene calls are TRBV5-1 and TRBJ2-7, with D possibly TRBD2 on 6 matching bases. Germline CDR1 and CDR2: SGHRS and YFSETQ. The germline V and J ends were trimmed by 4 bases and 4 bases, with 21 bases remaining between them. The CDR3 runs to 16 residues. The CDR3 DNA follows: TGCGCCAGCAGCCCAGCTCTCGGGAGAGGGTCTTACGAGCAGTACTTC. Its protein product is CASSPALGRGSYEQYF. The whole variable domain, remainder taken from reference TRBV5-1 and TRBJ2-7, is KAGVTQTPRYLIKTRGQQVTLSCSPISGHRSVSWYQQTPGQGLQFLFEYFSETQRNKGNFPGRFSGRQFSNSRSEMNVSTLELGDSALYLCASSPALGRGSYEQYFGPGTRLTVT.

The rearrangement uses TRBV6-6 and TRBJ2-5; tentatively, D is TRBD1 (7 bases). The CDR3 is made up of 15 amino acids. Trimming removed 0 bases at V and 5 bases at J, with 13 bases between. CDR1 is MNHNY, CDR2 SVGAGI, per germline (reference sequence). CDR3 amino acids: CASSYSQGGRETQYF. The CDR3 DNA reads TGTGCCAGCAGTTACTCCCAGGGGGGTCGGGAGACCCAGTACTTC.